These T cell receptor beta chains were read from a single sample in a study of shared clonotypes between healthy human individuals. The protocol was immunoSEQ multiplex PCR, while the TCRdb copy is restricted to in-frame clones and leaves out a portion. The sample has roughly 2,500,000 clones, 93% seen once. The sequenced sample was naive CD4+ T cells from PBMCs. The receptors come from a man in his late teens or twenties in good health. Some clones in this sample may be carry-over from other donors' samples. CDR3s include the opening cysteine and the closing phenylalanine or tryptophan. A D gene is named only where the DNA matches it firmly. A clone size is listed for some rows: how often the clone was seen (once, few, many), or a class if it is expanded.

TRBJ2-6 . . TRBV5-1 TGCGCCAGCAGCTTGGGACCCGGAACGGCTGGGGCCAACGTCCTGACTTTC CASSLGPGTAGANVLTF
TRBJ2-7 . . TRBV15 TGTGCCACCAGCAGAGCAGGGGGGGAGGCCTACGAGCAGTACTTC CATSRAGGEAYEQYF
TRBJ2-3 . once TRBV6-5 TGTGCCAGCAGTCCCCTCGTTCGGTTAGATACGCAGTATTTT CASSPLVRLDTQYF
TRBJ2-7 TRBD2 once TRBV2 TGTGCCAGCAGTGTCCGGGCGGGACTATCCTACGAGCAGTACTTC CASSVRAGLSYEQYF
TRBJ2-1 . . TRBV2 TGTGCCAGCAGTGGGGGACACCGCTCCTACAATGAGCAGTTCTTC CASSGGHRSYNEQFF
TRBJ2-1 TRBD2 . TRBV19 TGTGCCAGTAGTATAGCTCTAGCGGGAGACAATGAGCAGTTCTTC CASSIALAGDNEQFF
TRBJ1-1 TRBD1 . TRBV13 TGTGCCAGCAGCCCACAGGGGACCAGACCAATGAACACTGAAGCTTTCTTT CASSPQGTRPMNTEAFF
TRBJ2-1 TRBD2 . TRBV7-2 TGTGCCAGCAGCCCGTTCCTAGCGGACTACAATGAGCAGTTCTTC CASSPFLADYNEQFF
TRBJ2-7 . . TRBV5-1 TGCGCCAGCAGCTCGGACCCTTCGGGCGAGCAGTACTTC CASSSDPSGEQYF
TRBJ1-1 . . TRBV28 TGTGCCAGTCAAACAGGGTTGAACACTGAAGCTTTCTTT CASQTGLNTEAFF
TRBJ2-1 . . TRBV18 TGTGCCAGCTCACCACCAGTCCCGAGCCGTGAGCAGTTCTTC CASSPPVPSREQFF
TRBJ2-2 . . TRBV5-1 TGCGCCAGCAGCTTCGGGACCGAGAACACCGGGGAGCTGTTTTTT CASSFGTENTGELFF
TRBJ2-7 . . TRBV5-1 TGCGCCAGCAGCTTGTCACCGGGAAGCTACGAGCAGTACTTC CASSLSPGSYEQYF
TRBJ1-6 TRBD1 . TRBV28 TGTGCCAGCAGTTTCGGGACAGGGCGATCACCCCTCCACTTT CASSFGTGRSPLHF
TRBJ2-7 . once TRBV10-3 TGTGCCGCACAGAACAGGGTGGGATCCGAGCAGTACTTC CAAQNRVGSEQYF
TRBJ2-7 TRBD1 . TRBV28 TGTGCCAGCAGACCGACAGGGAGCTACGAGCAGTACTTC CASRPTGSYEQYF